Below, 21 T cell receptor beta chains from the same sample are listed, as sequenced in a study of blood T cells in healthy people across ages. PCR was performed a second time for about 7 to 11 cycles using a sample-barcoded 5' primer and a J-beta primer mix. Via MiXCR, TCRdb re-called the 5' RACE reads, giving one row per CDR3 protein. The sample holds fewer than 900,000 distinct CDR3 sequences; roughly 45% are singletons and the top ten take around 20%. Sequencing was carried out using blood. The receptors here all came from a woman in her sixties in good health.

The V call is TRBV5-1, the J call TRBJ1-6; 9 nucleotides align to TRBD1. Germline CDR1 SGHRS, CDR2 YFSETQ. The CDR3 is 15 amino acids. V dropped 3 bases and J dropped 6; count of bases not matched to a gene: 4. CDR3 protein: CASSSGTGPNSPLHF. For the CDR3, the DNA is TGCGCCAGCAGCTCCGGGACAGGGCCTAATTCACCCCTCCACTTT.

V usage is TRBV15 and J usage is TRBJ2-3; D ambiguous. CDR3 size: 14 residues. CDR1 LNHNV and CDR2 YYDKDF come from the germline V gene (reference sequence). The V and J ends lost 0 bases and 1 base respectively, with 5 bases between them. CDR3 in DNA: TGTGCCACCAGCAGAGACCCGGGCACAGATACGCAGTATTTT. This encodes CATSRDPGTDTQYF.

The chain couples TRBV6-1 to TRBJ1-6, with 9 positions matching TRBD1. Germline CDR1 is MNHNS and CDR2 is SASEGT. V gave up 6 bases and J gave up 6 bases; unmatched junction bases: 12. This CDR3 has 17 residues. The CDR3 is CASSETEGQGFNSPLHF. For the CDR3, the DNA is TGTGCCAGCAGCGAAACGGAGGGACAGGGTTTTAATTCACCCCTCCACTTT.

This clonotype occurred many times. The chain employs TRBV18 and TRBJ2-7, with TRBD1 as a possible D gene (6 bases). The germline CDR1 and CDR2 sequences are KGHSH and LQKENI. The V end lost 0 bases, the J end lost 4 bases, and 13 bases lay between the germline ends. This CDR3 contains 15 residues. In nucleotides, the CDR3 is TGTGCCAGCTCACCACCAAGCCAGGGGAGTTACGAGCAGTACTTC. Its translation is CASSPPSQGSYEQYF.

This sequence joins TRBV7-9 and TRBJ2-4, with a possible D match to TRBD1 (6 bases). The DNA end is more similar to TRBJ2-7, so the J call may be wrong. The germline gives CDR1 SEHNR, CDR2 FQNEAQ (reference sequence). CDR3 length: 15 residues. The CDR3 DNA sequence: TGTGCCAGCAGCTCGAGCCAGGACAGCCCCTACGAGCAGTACTTC. It specifies CASSSSQDSPYEQYF.

This clonotype was seen at least ten times. The gene calls are TRBV7-2 and TRBJ2-5, with D perhaps matching TRBD2 (6 bases). Trimming removed 4 bases at V and 5 bases at J, with 11 bases between. CDR1 SGHTA and CDR2 FQGNSA come from the germline V gene. The CDR3 extends over 13 amino acids. The CDR3 loop reads CASSWGRGETQYF. CDR3 in DNA: TGTGCCAGCAGCTGGGGCCGGGGGGAGACCCAGTACTTC.

This clonotype was picked up many times. The chain combines TRBV29-1 with TRBJ2-7; 13 bases fit TRBD2. Germline CDR1 SQVTM, CDR2 ANQGSEA. The length of the CDR3 is 15 residues. J lost 2 bases, V lost 2 bases, and 3 bases had no gene match. CDR3 nucleotide sequence: TGCAGCGTTGAACAAACTAGCGGGAGGGCCTACGAGCAGTACTTC. Its protein is CSVEQTSGRAYEQYF.

V gene TRBV3-1 combines with J gene TRBJ2-3; TRBD2 is a possible D gene (5 bases). The length of the CDR3 is 17 residues. V lost 0 bases to trimming and J lost 3 bases, with 16 bases between them. Germline V gene sequence: CDR1 LGHDT, CDR2 YNNKEL (reference sequence). In DNA form, the CDR3 reads TGTGCCAGCAGCCAAGAGGCTACCAGCGGTGGTACAGATACGCAGTATTTT. Its translation is CASSQEATSGGTDTQYF.

A note on this clonotype: The DNA is left out, because the CDR3 cannot be placed on it with certainty; the CDR3 is given as TCRdb lists it. The chain joins TRBV28 to TRBJ2-3; the D segment call TRBD1 is taken from the table without a DNA check. CDR1 is MDHEN, CDR2 SYDVKM, per germline. The CDR3 is 15 residues long, ends included. CDR3: CASSSSTGITDTQYF.

Concerning this clonotype: A much larger clonotype is one base distant, so this may be a read error. The chain is built from TRBV3-1 and TRBJ2-4, with TRBD1 matching 8 bases. The end of the DNA aligns better with TRBJ2-7, so the J call may be wrong. Germline V CDR1 and CDR2: LGHDT, YNNKEL (reference sequence). CDR3 length: 15 amino acids. The CDR3 nucleotides read TGTGCCAGCAGCCAACTTGGACAGGGACCCGACGAGCAGTACTTC. It encodes CASSQLGQGPDEQYF.

The chain combines TRBV11-2 with TRBJ2-6, with 7 nucleotides matching TRBD1. Trimming at V came to 6 bases and at J to 1 base, leaving 15 bases not matched to a gene. Germline CDR1 SGHAT, CDR2 FQNNGV. The CDR3 totals 19 residues. CDR3 protein: CASRSIRDRVFSGANVLTF. CDR3 DNA sequence: TGTGCCAGCAGATCAATCCGGGACAGAGTTTTTTCTGGGGCCAACGTCCTGACTTTC.

This chain links TRBV6-2 or TRBV6-3 with TRBJ2-7; TRBD2 matches 8 bases. Unmatched junction bases numbered 7, after V lost 2 bases and J lost 1 base. This CDR3 has 16 residues. Germline CDR1 is MNHEY and CDR2 is SVGEGT. The CDR3 DNA sequence: TGTGCCAGCAGTTACCCGGCGGGGGGCTTTTCCTACGAGCAGTACTTC. Translating it yields CASSYPAGGFSYEQYF.

The chain has TRBV12-3 or TRBV12-4 and TRBJ2-1; 7 positions match TRBD2. The CDR3 is 19 residues long. The V and J ends lost 6 bases and 7 bases, in that order; junction bases with no gene match: 24. The CDR3 nucleotides read TGTGCCAGCAGCCCTAGAGGGAATTATGCGGGAGAGGTAAGGAATGAGCAGTTCTTC. Translation: CASSPRGNYAGEVRNEQFF.

The V call is TRBV21-1, the J call TRBJ2-5. TRBV21-1 counts as a pseudogene. This CDR3 has 13 residues. Here the CDR3 reads CASSKGVQETQYF. The CDR3 nucleotides are TGTGCCAGCAGCAAAGGTGTCCAAGAGACCCAGTACTTC.

The CDR3 region has the DNA TGTGCCAGCAGTGTCGAGGGACAGGTTAAAAATGAGCAGTTCTTC. Amino acids: CASSVEGQVKNEQFF. The chain couples TRBV2 to TRBJ2-1, with 8 bases matching TRBD1. CDR3 length equals 15 residues. Germline-derived CDR1 and CDR2 are SNHLY and FYNNEI. After removal of 4 bases from V and 7 bases from J, the junction contained 9 bases not matched to a gene.

This chain uses TRBV28 with TRBJ2-5; 10 positions agree with TRBD2. Germline trimming cut 6 bases from V and 11 bases from J; bases unmatched to any gene: 9. The CDR3 spans 13 residues. CDR1 is MDHEN, CDR2 SYDVKM, per germline. As DNA, the CDR3 is TGTGCCAGCAGAGCGGGAGGGCCCAGGGAGCAGTACTTC. Amino acids: CASRAGGPREQYF.

This clonotype was seen a few times. The chain carries TRBV20-1 and TRBJ2-6; 10 nucleotides agree with TRBD1. The length of the CDR3 is 16 residues. The V gene's germline CDR1 is DFQATT and CDR2 SNEGSKA (reference sequence). The V and J ends lost 6 bases and 2 bases, in that order; junction bases with no gene match: 7. CDR3 nucleotide sequence: TGCAGTGCCACGTCCGGGACAGGGGCTGGGGCCAACGTCCTGACTTTC. It is translated as CSATSGTGAGANVLTF.

This clonotype showed up just a few times. The J gene is TRBJ1-2, the V gene TRBV7-2, with D possibly TRBD1 on 6 matching bases. V lost 4 bases and J 4 bases, leaving 10 bases between the germline ends. Germline values: CDR1 SGHTA, CDR2 FQGNSA. The CDR3 contains 13 residues. The CDR3 DNA reads as TGTGCCAGCAGCTCTGGACAGTTCTATGGCTACACCTTC. Its protein is CASSSGQFYGYTF.

This clonotype was detected only once. The chain joins TRBV10-3 to TRBJ2-6, with 8 positions matching TRBD2. The V and J ends lost 4 bases and 0 bases, in that order; junction bases with no gene match: 14. This CDR3 region has 20 residues. The germline V gene has CDR1 ENHRY and CDR2 SYGVKD. Written as DNA, the CDR3 is TGTGCCATCAGTGCCCCGGATAGACTAGCGTACAACTCTGGGGCCAACGTCCTGACTTTC. This translates into CAISAPDRLAYNSGANVLTF.

The V and J genes are TRBV19 and TRBJ2-7; the D is unclear. The germline V gene encodes CDR1 LNHDA and CDR2 SQIVND (reference sequence). The CDR3 totals 12 residues. Trimming shortened V by 9 bases and J by 7 bases, and 16 bases separated the two germline ends. The CDR3 protein is CARSHIGNEQYF. The CDR3 nucleotides are TGTGCCAGGAGCCATATAGGCAATGAGCAGTACTTC.

The chain carries TRBV6-6 and TRBJ2-2; possibly TRBD1 for D (6 bases). V gave up 5 bases and J gave up 6 bases, with 16 bases separating them. Germline V gene lookup returns CDR1 MNHNY and CDR2 SVGAGI (reference sequence). The CDR3 runs to 15 residues. CDR3 nucleotides: TGTGCCAGCAGTAACAGGGAGCTGGTCCCCGGGGAGCTGTTTTTT. The encoded protein is CASSNRELVPGELFF.